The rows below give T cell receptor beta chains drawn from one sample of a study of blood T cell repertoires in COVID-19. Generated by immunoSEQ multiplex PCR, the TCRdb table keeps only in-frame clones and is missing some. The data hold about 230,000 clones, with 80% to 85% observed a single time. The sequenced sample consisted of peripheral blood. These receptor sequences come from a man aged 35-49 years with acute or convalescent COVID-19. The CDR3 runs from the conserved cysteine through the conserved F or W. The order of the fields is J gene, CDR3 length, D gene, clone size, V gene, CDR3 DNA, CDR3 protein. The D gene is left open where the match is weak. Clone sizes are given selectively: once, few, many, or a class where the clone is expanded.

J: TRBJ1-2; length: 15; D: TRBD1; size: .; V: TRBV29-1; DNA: TGCAGCGTTGAAGATTGGGCAAACAGGGGCTATGGCTACACCTTC; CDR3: CSVEDWANRGYGYTF
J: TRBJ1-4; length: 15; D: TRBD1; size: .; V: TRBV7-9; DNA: TGTGCCAGCAGCACCACAGGGGTTCCTAATGAAAAACTGTTTTTT; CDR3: CASSTTGVPNEKLFF
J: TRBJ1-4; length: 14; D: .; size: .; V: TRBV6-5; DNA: TGTGCCAGCAGTTATACTGAAAAGAATGAAAAACTGTTTTTT; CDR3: CASSYTEKNEKLFF
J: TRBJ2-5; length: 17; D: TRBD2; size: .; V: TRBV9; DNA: TGTGCCAGCAGCCCGGGACTAGCGGGAGTCGGCCAAGAGACCCAGTACTTC; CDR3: CASSPGLAGVGQETQYF
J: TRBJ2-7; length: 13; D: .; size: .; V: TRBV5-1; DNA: TGCGCCAGCAGCTTGTTCGTCTCCTACGAGCAGTACTTC; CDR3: CASSLFVSYEQYF
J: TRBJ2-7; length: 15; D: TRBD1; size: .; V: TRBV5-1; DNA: TGCGCCAGCAGCATCTCCGGGACAGGGGGTGACGAGCAGTACTTC; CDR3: CASSISGTGGDEQYF
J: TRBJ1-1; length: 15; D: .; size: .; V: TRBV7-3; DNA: TGTGCCAGCAGCGCGACAGGATCAATGAACACTGAAGCTTTCTTT; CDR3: CASSATGSMNTEAFF
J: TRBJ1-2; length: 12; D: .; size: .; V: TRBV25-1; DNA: TGTGCCAGCAGTCTAGGTAGTGGTGGCTACACCTTC; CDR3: CASSLGSGGYTF
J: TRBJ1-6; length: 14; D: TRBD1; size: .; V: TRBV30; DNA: TGTGCCTGGAGCCGAGACAGGGGGCGTTCACCCCTCCACTTT; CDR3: CAWSRDRGRSPLHF
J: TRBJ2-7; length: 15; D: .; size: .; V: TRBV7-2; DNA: TGTGCCAGCAGCTTAAGGGGGGGATCCACCTACGAGCAGTACTTC; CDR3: CASSLRGGSTYEQYF
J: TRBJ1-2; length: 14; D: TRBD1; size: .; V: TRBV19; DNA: TGTGCCAGTCGGAAGGGACAGGACCTCTATGGCTACACCTTC; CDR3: CASRKGQDLYGYTF
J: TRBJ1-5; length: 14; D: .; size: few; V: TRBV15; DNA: TGTGCCACCAGCAGAGAGGGGGGAGTTCAGCCCCAGCATTTT; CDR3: CATSREGGVQPQHF
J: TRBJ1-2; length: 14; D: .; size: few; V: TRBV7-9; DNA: TGTGCCAGCAGCTTTTCTCCTCGGACAGAAGGCTACACCTTC; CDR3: CASSFSPRTEGYTF
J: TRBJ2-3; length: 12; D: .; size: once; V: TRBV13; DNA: TGTGCCAGCAGCTTGTCTCAGGATACGCAGTATTTT; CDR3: CASSLSQDTQYF
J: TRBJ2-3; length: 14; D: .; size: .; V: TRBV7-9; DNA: TGTGCCAGCAGCGCACTAGCTCTGCTAGATACGCAGTATTTT; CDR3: CASSALALLDTQYF
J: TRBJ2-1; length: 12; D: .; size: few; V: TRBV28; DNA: TGTGCCAGCAGTTTACTCTACAATGAGCAGTTCTTC; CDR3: CASSLLYNEQFF
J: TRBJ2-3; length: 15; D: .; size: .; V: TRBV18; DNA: TGTGCCAGCTCACCACGGGGGACTGGCACAGATACGCAGTATTTT; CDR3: CASSPRGTGTDTQYF
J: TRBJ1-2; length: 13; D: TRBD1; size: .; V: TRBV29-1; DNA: TGCAGCGCCGACGGACAGGGGGCCTATGGCTACACCTTC; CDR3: CSADGQGAYGYTF
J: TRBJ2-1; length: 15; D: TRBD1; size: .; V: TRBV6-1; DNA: TGTGCCAGCAGTGAAGAGATGGCAGGGGGCAATGAGCAGTTCTTC; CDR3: CASSEEMAGGNEQFF
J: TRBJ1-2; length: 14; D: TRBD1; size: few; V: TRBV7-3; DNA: TGTGCCAGCAGCCCGGACAGGGCCGCCTATGGCTACACCTTC; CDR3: CASSPDRAAYGYTF
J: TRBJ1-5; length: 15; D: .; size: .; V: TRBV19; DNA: TGTGCCAGTAGTATGGGGGGTTTAGGCAATCAGCCCCAGCATTTT; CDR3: CASSMGGLGNQPQHF
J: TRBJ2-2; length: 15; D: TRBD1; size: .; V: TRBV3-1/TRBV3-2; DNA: TGTGCCAGCAGCCAGATGGCAGGGGGTGGCGGGGAGCTGTTTTTT; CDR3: CASSQMAGGGGELFF
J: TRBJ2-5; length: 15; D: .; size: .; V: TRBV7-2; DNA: TGTGCCAGCAGCTTAGGTTCTGGGCTTGGGGAGACCCAGTACTTC; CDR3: CASSLGSGLGETQYF
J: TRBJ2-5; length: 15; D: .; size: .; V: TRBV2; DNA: TGTGCCAGCATCAGAGGCGGGGTATGGGCGAGGGCCCAGTACTTC; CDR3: CASIRGGVWARAQYF
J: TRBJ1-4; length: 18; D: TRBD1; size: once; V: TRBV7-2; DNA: TGTGCCAGCAGCTTACGACAGGGGATAATAGGCGCTAATGAAAAACTGTTTTTT; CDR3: CASSLRQGIIGANEKLFF
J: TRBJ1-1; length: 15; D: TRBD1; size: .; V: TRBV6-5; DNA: TGTGCCAGCAGTTACTCCGGGACAGGGGGCCCCGAAGCTTTCTTT; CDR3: CASSYSGTGGPEAFF
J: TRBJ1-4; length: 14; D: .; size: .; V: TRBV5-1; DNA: TGCGCCAGCAGCTTGGGTGGGCGTAATGAAAAACTGTTTTTT; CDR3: CASSLGGRNEKLFF
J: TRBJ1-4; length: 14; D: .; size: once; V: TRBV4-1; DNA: TGCGCCAGCAGCCCAGCGGGGGGCTATGAAAAACTGTTTTTT; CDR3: CASSPAGGYEKLFF
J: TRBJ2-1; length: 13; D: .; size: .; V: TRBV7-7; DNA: TGTGCCAGCAGCTTAGAGCAAACCAATGAGCAGTTCTTC; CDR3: CASSLEQTNEQFF
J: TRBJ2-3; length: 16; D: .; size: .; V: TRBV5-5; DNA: TGTGCCAGCTTCCGAGGGGGGAGGGATAGCACAGATACGCAGTATTTT; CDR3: CASFRGGRDSTDTQYF
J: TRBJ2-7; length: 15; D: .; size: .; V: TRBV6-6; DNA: TGTGCCAGCAGTTTCCTCAGGGGTTCCACCTACGAGCAGTACTTC; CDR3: CASSFLRGSTYEQYF
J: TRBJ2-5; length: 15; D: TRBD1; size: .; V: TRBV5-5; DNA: TGTGCCAGCAGGACCGGGACAGGGGTTGTGGAGACCCAGTACTTC; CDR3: CASRTGTGVVETQYF
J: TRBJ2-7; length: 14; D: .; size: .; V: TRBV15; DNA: TGTGCCACCAGCCCTCGCAGGTCCGACTACGAGCAGTACTTC; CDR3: CATSPRRSDYEQYF
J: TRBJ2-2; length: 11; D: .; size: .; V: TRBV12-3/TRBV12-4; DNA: TGTGCCAGCAGTACGCGCGGGGAGCTGTTTTTT; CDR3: CASSTRGELFF
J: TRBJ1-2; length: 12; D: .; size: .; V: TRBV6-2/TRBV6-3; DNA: TGTGCCAGCAGTCGTCAGGGAGGGGGCTACACCTTC; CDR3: CASSRQGGGYTF
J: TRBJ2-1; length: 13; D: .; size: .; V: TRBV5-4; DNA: TGTGCCAGCAGCTTGGACTTGAAAAATGAGCAGTTCTTC; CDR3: CASSLDLKNEQFF
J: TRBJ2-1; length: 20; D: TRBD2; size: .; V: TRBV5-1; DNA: TGCGCCAGCAGCTTGGTGGGACTAGCGGGAGCCACTGGGGATAACAATGAGCAGTTCTTC; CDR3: CASSLVGLAGATGDNNEQFF
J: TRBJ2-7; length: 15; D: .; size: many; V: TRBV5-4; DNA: TGTGCCAGCAGCTCCGGGACGAGGGGGTCTTACGAGCAGTACTTC; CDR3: CASSSGTRGSYEQYF
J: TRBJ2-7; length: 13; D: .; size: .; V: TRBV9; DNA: TGTGCCAGTTCCTCCGGGGGTACCTACGAGCAGTACTTC; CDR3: CASSSGGTYEQYF
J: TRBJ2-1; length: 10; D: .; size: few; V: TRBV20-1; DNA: TGCAGTGGGAGGGGAAATGAGCAGTTCTTC; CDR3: CSGRGNEQFF
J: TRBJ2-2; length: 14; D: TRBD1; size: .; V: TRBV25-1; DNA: TGTGCCAGCAGGCCGGGACAGGGGTCCGGGGAGCTGTTTTTT; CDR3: CASRPGQGSGELFF
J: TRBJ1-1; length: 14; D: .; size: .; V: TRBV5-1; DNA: TGCGCCAGCAGCTCGACAGCGACAAACACTGAAGCTTTCTTT; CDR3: CASSSTATNTEAFF
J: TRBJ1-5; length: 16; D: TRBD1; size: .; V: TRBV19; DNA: TGTGCCAGTAGTATCCTGACAGGGCGATTTAATCAGCCCCAGCATTTT; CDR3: CASSILTGRFNQPQHF
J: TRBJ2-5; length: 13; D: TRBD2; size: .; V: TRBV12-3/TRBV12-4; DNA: TGTGCCAGCACCCCGGGAGGGATCGAGACCCAGTACTTC; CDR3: CASTPGGIETQYF
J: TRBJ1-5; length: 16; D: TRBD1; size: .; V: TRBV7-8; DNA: TGTGCCAGCAGCCCAAGACAGGGAAATAGCAATCAGCCCCAGCATTTT; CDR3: CASSPRQGNSNQPQHF
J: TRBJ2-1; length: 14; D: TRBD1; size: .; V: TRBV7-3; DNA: TGTGCCAGCAGCTTAACGGACAGGGGGAATGAGCAGTTCTTC; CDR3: CASSLTDRGNEQFF
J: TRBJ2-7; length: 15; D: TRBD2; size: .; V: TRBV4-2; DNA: TGTGCCAGCAGCCAAGATGGGGAGGGCCGGTACGAGCAGTACTTC; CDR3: CASSQDGEGRYEQYF
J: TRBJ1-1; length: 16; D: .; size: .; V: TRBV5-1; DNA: TGCGCCAGCAGCCCCGGTGGAGGGTCTATGAACACTGAAGCTTTCTTT; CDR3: CASSPGGGSMNTEAFF
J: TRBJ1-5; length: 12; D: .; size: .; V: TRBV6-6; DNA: TGTGCCAGCAGAGCGGACAATCAGCCCCAGCATTTT; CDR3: CASRADNQPQHF
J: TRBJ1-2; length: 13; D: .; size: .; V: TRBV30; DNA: TGTGCCTGGAGTGTCGGCAGGGGATCGGGCTACACCTTC; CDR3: CAWSVGRGSGYTF